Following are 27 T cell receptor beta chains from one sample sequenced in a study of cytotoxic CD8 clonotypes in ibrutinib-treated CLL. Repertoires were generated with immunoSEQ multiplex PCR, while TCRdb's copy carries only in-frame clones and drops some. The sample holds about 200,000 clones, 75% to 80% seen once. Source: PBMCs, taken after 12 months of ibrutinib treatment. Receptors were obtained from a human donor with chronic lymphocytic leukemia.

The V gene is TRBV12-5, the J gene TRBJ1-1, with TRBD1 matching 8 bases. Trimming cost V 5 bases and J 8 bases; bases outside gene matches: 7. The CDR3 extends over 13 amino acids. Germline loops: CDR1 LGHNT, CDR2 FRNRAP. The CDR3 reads CASGGQGGSEAFF. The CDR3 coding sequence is TGTGCTAGTGGTGGACAGGGCGGATCGGAAGCTTTCTTT. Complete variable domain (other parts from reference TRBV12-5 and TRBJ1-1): DARVTQTPRHKVTEMGQEVTMRCQPILGHNTVFWYRQTMMQGLELLAYFRNRAPLDDSGMPKDRFSAEMPDATLATLKIQPSEPRDSAVYFCASGGQGGSEAFFGQGTRLTVV.

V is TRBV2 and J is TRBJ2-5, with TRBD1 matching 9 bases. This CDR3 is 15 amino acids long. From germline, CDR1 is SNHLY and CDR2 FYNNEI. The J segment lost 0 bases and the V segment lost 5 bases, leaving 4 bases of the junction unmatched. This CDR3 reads CASSSTGGYQETQYF. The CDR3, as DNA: TGTGCCAGCAGTTCGACAGGGGGTTACCAAGAGACCCAGTACTTC. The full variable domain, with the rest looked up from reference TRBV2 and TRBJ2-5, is EPEVTQTPSHQVTQMGQEVILRCVPISNHLYFYWYRQILGQKVEFLVSFYNNEISEKSEIFDDQFSVERPDGSNFTLKIRSTKLEDSAMYFCASSSTGGYQETQYFGPGTRLLVL.

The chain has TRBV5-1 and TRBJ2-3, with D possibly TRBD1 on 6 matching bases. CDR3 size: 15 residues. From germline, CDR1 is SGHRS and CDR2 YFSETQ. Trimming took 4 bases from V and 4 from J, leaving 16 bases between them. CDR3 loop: CASSQGQSVADTQYF. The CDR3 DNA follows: TGCGCCAGCAGCCAGGGACAATCTGTGGCAGATACGCAGTATTTT.

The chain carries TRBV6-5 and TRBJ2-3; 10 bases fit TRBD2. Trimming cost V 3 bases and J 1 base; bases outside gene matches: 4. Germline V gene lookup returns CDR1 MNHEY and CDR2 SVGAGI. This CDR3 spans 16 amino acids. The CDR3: CASSYLAGGRTDTQYF. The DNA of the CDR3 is TGTGCCAGCAGTTATTTAGCGGGGGGACGCACAGATACGCAGTATTTT.

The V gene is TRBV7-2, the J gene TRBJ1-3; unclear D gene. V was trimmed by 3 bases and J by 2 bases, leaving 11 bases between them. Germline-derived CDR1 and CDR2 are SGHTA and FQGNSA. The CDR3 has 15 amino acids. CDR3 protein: CASSFYSGAGNTIYF. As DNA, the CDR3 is TGTGCCAGCAGCTTTTATTCGGGTGCTGGAAACACCATATATTTT.

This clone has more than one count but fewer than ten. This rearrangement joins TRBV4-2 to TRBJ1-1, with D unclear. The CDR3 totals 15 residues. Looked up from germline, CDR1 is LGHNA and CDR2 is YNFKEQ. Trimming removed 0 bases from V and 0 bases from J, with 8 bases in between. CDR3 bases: TGTGCCAGCAGCCAAGAATCCAGGCTGAACACTGAAGCTTTCTTT. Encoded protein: CASSQESRLNTEAFF.

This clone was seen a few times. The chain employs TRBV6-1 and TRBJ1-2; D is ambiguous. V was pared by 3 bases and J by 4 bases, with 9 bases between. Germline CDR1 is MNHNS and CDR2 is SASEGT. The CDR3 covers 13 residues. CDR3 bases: TGTGCCAGCAGTGATTTCGGGCCCTATGGCTACACCTTC. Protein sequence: CASSDFGPYGYTF.

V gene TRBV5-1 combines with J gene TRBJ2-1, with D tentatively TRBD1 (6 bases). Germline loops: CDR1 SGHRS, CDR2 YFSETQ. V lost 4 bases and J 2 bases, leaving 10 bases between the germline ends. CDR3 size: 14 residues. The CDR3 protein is CASSQTGTYNEQFF. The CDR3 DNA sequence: TGCGCCAGCAGCCAGACAGGCACCTACAATGAGCAGTTCTTC.

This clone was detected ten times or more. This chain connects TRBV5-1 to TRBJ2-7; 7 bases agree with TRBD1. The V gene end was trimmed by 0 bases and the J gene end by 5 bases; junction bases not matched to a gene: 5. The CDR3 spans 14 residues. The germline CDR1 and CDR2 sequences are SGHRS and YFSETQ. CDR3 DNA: TGCGCCAGCAGCTTGGGTGACAGGGCCCACGAGCAGTACTTC. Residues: CASSLGDRAHEQYF.

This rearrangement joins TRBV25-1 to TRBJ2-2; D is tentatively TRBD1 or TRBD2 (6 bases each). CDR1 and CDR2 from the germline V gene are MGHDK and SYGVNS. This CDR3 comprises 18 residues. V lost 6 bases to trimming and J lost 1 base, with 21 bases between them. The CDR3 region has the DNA TGTGCCAGCAGCGCATGGGGCGATGGGGGGCTGAACACCGGGGAGCTGTTTTTT. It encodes CASSAWGDGGLNTGELFF.

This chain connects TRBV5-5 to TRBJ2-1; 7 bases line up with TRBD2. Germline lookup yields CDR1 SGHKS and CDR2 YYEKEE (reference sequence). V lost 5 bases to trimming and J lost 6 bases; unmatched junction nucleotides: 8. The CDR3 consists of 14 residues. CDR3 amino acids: CASRWWGGVNEQFF. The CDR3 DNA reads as TGTGCCAGCAGATGGTGGGGAGGGGTCAATGAGCAGTTCTTC.

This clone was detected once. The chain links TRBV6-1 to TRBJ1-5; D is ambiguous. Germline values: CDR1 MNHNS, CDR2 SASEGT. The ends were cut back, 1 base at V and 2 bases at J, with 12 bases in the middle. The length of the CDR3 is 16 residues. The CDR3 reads CASSEGSYAGNQPQHF. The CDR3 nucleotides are TGTGCCAGCAGTGAAGGGTCCTACGCGGGCAATCAGCCCCAGCATTTT.

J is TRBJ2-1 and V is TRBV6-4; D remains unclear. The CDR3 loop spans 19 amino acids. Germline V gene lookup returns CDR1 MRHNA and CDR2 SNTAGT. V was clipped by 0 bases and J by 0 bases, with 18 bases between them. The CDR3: CASSDSRGPGLLSYNEQFF. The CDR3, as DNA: TGTGCCAGCAGTGACTCGAGAGGCCCGGGCCTCCTCTCCTACAATGAGCAGTTCTTC.

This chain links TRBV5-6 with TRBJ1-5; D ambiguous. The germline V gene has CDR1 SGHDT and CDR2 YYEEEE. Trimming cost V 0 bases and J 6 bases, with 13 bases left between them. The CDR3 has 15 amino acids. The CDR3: CASSLALGAAQPQHF. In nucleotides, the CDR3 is TGTGCCAGCAGCTTGGCCCTGGGAGCAGCTCAGCCCCAGCATTTT.

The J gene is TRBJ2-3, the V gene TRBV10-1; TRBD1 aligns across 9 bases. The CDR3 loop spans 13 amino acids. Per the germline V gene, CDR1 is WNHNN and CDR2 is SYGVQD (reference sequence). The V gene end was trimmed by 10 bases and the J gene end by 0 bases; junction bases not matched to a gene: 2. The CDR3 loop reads CATGQGSTDTQYF. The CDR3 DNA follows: TGCGCCACCGGACAGGGGAGCACAGATACGCAGTATTTT.

The CDR3 loop is CASSLGTPYEQYF. CDR3 nucleotide sequence: TGTGCCAGCAGCTTAGGCACACCCTACGAGCAGTACTTC. The V call is TRBV7-8, the J call TRBJ2-7; D gene unclear. CDR3 size: 13 residues. Germline V gene data show CDR1 as SGHVS and CDR2 as FQNEAQ. V lost 1 base and J 2 bases, leaving 6 bases between the germline ends.

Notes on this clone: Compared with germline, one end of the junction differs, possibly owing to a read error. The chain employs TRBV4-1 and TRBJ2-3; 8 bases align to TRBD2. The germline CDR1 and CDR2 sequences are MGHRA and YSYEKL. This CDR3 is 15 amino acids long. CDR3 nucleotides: TGTGCCAGCAGCTCCTCCGGGGGGGTCGCAGATACGCAGTATTTT. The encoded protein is CASSSSGGVADTQYF.

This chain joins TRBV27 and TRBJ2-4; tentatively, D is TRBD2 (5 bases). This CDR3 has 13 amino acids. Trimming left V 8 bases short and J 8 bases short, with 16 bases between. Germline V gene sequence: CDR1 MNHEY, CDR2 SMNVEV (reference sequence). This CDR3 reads CASRTWPEDIQYF. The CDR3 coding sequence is TGTGCCAGCCGAACCTGGCCGGAGGACATTCAGTACTTC.

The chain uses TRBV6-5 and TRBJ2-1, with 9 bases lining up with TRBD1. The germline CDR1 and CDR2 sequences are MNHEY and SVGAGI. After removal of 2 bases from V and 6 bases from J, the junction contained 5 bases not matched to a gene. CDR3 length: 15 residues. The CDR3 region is CASSYGTGSINEQFF. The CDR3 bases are TGTGCCAGCAGTTACGGGACAGGGTCGATCAATGAGCAGTTCTTC.

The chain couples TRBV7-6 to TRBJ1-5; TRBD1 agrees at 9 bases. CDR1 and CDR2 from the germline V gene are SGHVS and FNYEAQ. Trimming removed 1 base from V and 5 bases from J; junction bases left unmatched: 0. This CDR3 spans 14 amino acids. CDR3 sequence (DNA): TGTGCCAGCAGCTTAGGACAGGGGGATCAGCCCCAGCATTTT. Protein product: CASSLGQGDQPQHF.

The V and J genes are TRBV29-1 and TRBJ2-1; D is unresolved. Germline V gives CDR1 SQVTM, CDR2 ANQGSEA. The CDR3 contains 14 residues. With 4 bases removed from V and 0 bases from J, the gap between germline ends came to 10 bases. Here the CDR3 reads CSVARFSSYNEQFF. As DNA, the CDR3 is TGCAGCGTTGCCCGGTTCAGCTCCTACAATGAGCAGTTCTTC.

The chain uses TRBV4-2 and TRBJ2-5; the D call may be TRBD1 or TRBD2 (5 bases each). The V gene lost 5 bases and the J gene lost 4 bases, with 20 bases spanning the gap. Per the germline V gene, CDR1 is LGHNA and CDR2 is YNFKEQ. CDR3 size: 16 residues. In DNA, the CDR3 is TGTGCCAGCAGCTCGTTTCAGGACTCTGGGGGAGAGACCCAGTACTTC. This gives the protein CASSSFQDSGGETQYF.

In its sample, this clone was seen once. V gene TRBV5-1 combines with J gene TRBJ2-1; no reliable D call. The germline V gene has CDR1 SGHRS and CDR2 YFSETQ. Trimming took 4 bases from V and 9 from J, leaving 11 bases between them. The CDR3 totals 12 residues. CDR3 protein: CASSRPEGEQFF. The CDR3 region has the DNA TGCGCCAGCAGCAGGCCCGAAGGTGAGCAGTTCTTC.

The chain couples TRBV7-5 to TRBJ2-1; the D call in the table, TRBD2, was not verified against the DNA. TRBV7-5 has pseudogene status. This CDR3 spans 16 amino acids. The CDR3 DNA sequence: TGCCAGAATTTAGCGGGAGAAGGATCGGGACACAATGAGCAGTTCTTC. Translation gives CQNLAGEGSGHNEQFF.

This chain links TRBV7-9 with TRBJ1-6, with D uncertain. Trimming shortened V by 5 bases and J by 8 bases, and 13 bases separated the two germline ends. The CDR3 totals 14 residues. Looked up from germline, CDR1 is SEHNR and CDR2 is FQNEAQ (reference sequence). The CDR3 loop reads CASSLGEGYSPLHF. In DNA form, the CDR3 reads TGTGCCAGCAGCCTTGGAGAGGGTTATTCACCCCTCCACTTT. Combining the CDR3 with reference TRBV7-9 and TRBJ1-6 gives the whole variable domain DTGVSQNPRHKITKRGQNVTFRCDPISEHNRLYWYRQTLGQGPEFLTYFQNEAQLEKSRLLSDRFSAERPKGSFSTLEIQRTEQGDSAMYLCASSLGEGYSPLHFGNGTRLTVT.

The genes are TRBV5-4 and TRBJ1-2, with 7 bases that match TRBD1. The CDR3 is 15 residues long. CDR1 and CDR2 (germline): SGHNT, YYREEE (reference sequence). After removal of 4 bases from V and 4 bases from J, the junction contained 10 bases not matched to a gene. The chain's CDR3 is CASSDHGQVAYGYTF. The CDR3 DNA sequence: TGTGCCAGCAGCGACCATGGACAGGTAGCCTATGGCTACACCTTC.

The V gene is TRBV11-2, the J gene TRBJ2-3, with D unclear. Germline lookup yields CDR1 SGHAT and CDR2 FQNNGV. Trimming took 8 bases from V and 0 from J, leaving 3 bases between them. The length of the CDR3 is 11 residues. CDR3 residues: CASRSTDTQYF. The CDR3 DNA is TGTGCCAGCCGCAGCACAGATACGCAGTATTTT.